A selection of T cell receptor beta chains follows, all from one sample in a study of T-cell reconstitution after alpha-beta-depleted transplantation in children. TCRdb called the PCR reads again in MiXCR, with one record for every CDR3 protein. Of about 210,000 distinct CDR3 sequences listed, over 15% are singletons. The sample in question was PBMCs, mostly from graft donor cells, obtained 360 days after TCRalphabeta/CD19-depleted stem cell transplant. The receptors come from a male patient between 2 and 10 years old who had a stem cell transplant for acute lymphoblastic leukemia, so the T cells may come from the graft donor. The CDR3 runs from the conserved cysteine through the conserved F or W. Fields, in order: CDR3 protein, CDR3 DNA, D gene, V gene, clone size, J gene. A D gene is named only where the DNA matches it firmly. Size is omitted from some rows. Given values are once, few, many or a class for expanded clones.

CASSFIGTSNPEQYF TGTGCCAGCAGTTTTATTGGGACATCGAATCCCGAGCAGTACTTC NA TRBV12-3/TRBV12-4 few TRBJ2-7
CSVLSVSNTGELFF TGCAGCGTTTTGTCTGTCTCCAACACCGGGGAGCTGTTTTTT NA TRBV29-1 NA TRBJ2-2
CASNVGGLGHTDTQYF TGCGCCAGCAACGTGGGTGGACTCGGACACACAGATACGCAGTATTTT NA TRBV5-1 few TRBJ2-3
CASSPGGTYNEQFF TGTGCCAGCTCACCAGGGGGGACCTACAATGAGCAGTTCTTC NA TRBV18 NA TRBJ2-1
CASSRLEGFYEQYF TGTGCCAGCAGCCGGTTAGAAGGGTTCTACGAGCAGTACTTC NA TRBV12-3/TRBV12-4 few TRBJ2-7
CASSSGQGAKDTEAFF TGTGCCAGCAGTTCGGGACAGGGGGCGAAAGACACTGAAGCTTTCTTT TRBD1 TRBV28 few TRBJ1-1
CASSLVQDRGRPNQPQHF TGTGCCAGCAGTTTAGTCCAGGACAGGGGACGTCCAAATCAGCCCCAGCATTTT TRBD1 TRBV12-3/TRBV12-4 NA TRBJ1-5
CASSGKRLAGGRKEFF TGTGCCAGCAGTGGGAAACGACTAGCGGGGGGGCGAAAGGAGTTCTTC TRBD2 TRBV11-2 NA TRBJ2-1
CASSLETLAYEQYF TGTGCCAGCAGCTTGGAAACACTAGCCTACGAGCAGTACTTC NA TRBV5-5 few TRBJ2-7
CASSISGTNTEAFF TGTGCCAGCAGCATATCGGGAACGAACACTGAAGCTTTCTTT NA TRBV5-4 NA TRBJ1-1
CATSREPGRNQETQYF TGTGCCACCAGCAGAGAACCCGGACGGAACCAAGAGACCCAGTACTTC NA TRBV15 few TRBJ2-5
CSALSRGRYEQYF TGCAGTGCCCTATCGAGGGGGCGGTACGAGCAGTACTTC TRBD1 TRBV20-1 NA TRBJ2-7
CAWSNRGLRNEQYF TGTGCCTGGAGCAACCGGGGACTGAGGAACGAGCAGTACTTC NA TRBV30 NA TRBJ2-7
CASRQGWGYTF TGTGCCAGCCGACAGGGATGGGGCTACACCTTC TRBD1 TRBV25-1 NA TRBJ1-2
CASSTSGTGNTEAFF TGTGCCAGCAGCACCAGCGGGACGGGGAACACTGAAGCTTTCTTT NA TRBV7-9 NA TRBJ1-1
CASSEKGAEETQYF TGCGCCAGCAGTGAGAAGGGGGCAGAAGAGACCCAGTACTTC TRBD1 TRBV10-1 few TRBJ2-5
CASSTRQGSTDTQYF TGCGCCAGCAGCACCCGACAGGGAAGCACAGATACGCAGTATTTT TRBD1 TRBV4-3 many TRBJ2-3
CASSRGQGVDNEQYF TGTGCCAGCTCACGTGGACAGGGGGTAGACAACGAGCAGTACTTC TRBD1 TRBV18 few TRBJ2-7
CASSDTDSNQPQHF TGTGCCAGCAGTGACACAGATAGCAATCAGCCCCAGCATTTT NA TRBV2 few TRBJ1-5
CASSLTGDRVYYTGELFF TGTGCCAGCAGCCTAACGGGGGACAGGGTGTATTACACCGGGGAGCTGTTTTTT TRBD1 TRBV7-2 NA TRBJ2-2
CASSQDGRTSTDTQYF TGCGCCAGCAGCCAAGACGGGCGAACTAGCACAGATACGCAGTATTTT NA TRBV4-3 NA TRBJ2-3
CASSYSQGGYTF TGTGCCAGCAGTTATTCCCAGGGAGGCTACACCTTC NA TRBV6-5 medium-sized TRBJ1-2
CASSSPGSSYNEQFF TGCGCCAGCAGCTCTCCAGGCTCCTCCTACAATGAGCAGTTCTTC NA TRBV5-1 few TRBJ2-1
CASSPSAWEQFF TGTGCCAGTAGTCCCAGCGCTTGGGAGCAGTTCTTC NA TRBV19 NA TRBJ2-1
CASSREARPTSTDTQYF TGCGCCAGCAGCCGAGAGGCTAGGCCAACTAGCACAGATACGCAGTATTTT NA TRBV5-1 NA TRBJ2-3
CASSLSGVTGETQYF TGTGCCAGCAGTTTATCGGGGGTAACGGGTGAGACCCAGTACTTC NA TRBV27 few TRBJ2-5
CASSLLAGEGTQYF TGTGCCAGCAGTTTACTAGCGGGAGAGGGGACCCAGTACTTC TRBD2 TRBV27 NA TRBJ2-5
CASRLAEAPYEQYF TGTGCCAGCAGGCTAGCGGAGGCCCCATACGAGCAGTACTTC TRBD2 TRBV6-4 few TRBJ2-7
CASRSAGLRDGNTIYF TGTGCCAGTAGGTCAGCCGGTCTCAGAGATGGAAACACCATATATTTT NA TRBV19 NA TRBJ1-3
CASSSRGLNNFYEQYF TGTGCCAGCAGCTCCAGGGGGCTAAATAATTTCTACGAGCAGTACTTC TRBD1 TRBV7-8 NA TRBJ2-7
CASSPGGTVGYGYTF TGTGCCAGCAGCCCTGGGGGGACCGTGGGCTATGGCTACACCTTC NA TRBV7-7 NA TRBJ1-2
CASSQDVAGYNEQFF TGTGCCAGCAGCCAAGACGTTGCAGGGTACAATGAGCAGTTCTTC NA TRBV14 NA TRBJ2-1
CASSVEGLRTGSNIQYF TGTGCCAGCAGCGTCGAGGGTCTGCGGACAGGGTCAAACATTCAGTACTTC TRBD1 TRBV5-5 NA TRBJ2-4
CASQRLFSGGSDTQYF TGCGCCAGTCAAAGACTCTTTAGCGGGGGGTCAGATACGCAGTATTTT TRBD2 TRBV5-1 few TRBJ2-3
CASSARPRSTQYF TGTGCCAGCAGCGCGCGACCCCGGAGTACGCAGTATTTT NA TRBV5-6 few TRBJ2-3
CASSLSQSYEQYF TGTGCCAGCTCACTCAGTCAGTCCTACGAGCAGTACTTC NA TRBV18 many TRBJ2-7
CSATGDPSTDTQYF TGCAGTGCTACCGGGGACCCTAGCACAGATACGCAGTATTTT NA TRBV20-1 NA TRBJ2-3
CASSLGASSYEQYF TGTGCCAGCAGCTTGGGGGCCAGCTCCTACGAGCAGTACTTC NA TRBV7-2 NA TRBJ2-7
CASSLVGGTAHSYSTGELFF TGCGCCAGCAGCTTGGTTGGGGGGACAGCGCACTCGTATTCCACCGGGGAGCTGTTTTTT NA TRBV5-1 once TRBJ2-2
CSVGMSGELFF TGCAGTGTGGGAATGAGCGGGGAGCTGTTTTTT NA TRBV20-1 few TRBJ2-2
CASSNGLTDTQYF TGTGCCAGCAGCAACGGCCTCACAGATACGCAGTATTTT NA TRBV7-6 NA TRBJ2-3
CASSAGPAGYGYTF TGTGCCAGCAGCGCTGGACCCGCGGGCTATGGCTACACCTTC NA TRBV9 few TRBJ1-2
CASSVAPPGELFF TGTGCCAGCAGCGTAGCCCCTCCCGGGGAGCTGTTTTTT NA TRBV9 NA TRBJ2-2
CSASSVGNQPQHF TGCAGTGCCAGCAGTGTGGGCAATCAGCCCCAGCATTTT NA TRBV20-1 few TRBJ1-5
CASSSGPRDAYEQYF TGTGCCAGCAGCTCCGGACCCCGAGATGCCTACGAGCAGTACTTC NA TRBV7-9 few TRBJ2-7
CASSVLSGGTYNEQFF TGTGCCAGCAGCGTACTGAGTGGGGGAACCTACAATGAGCAGTTCTTC NA TRBV9 many TRBJ2-1
CASSLWRGSNEKLFF TGTGCCAGCAGCTTGTGGCGGGGATCAAATGAAAAACTGTTTTTT NA TRBV5-5 few TRBJ1-4
CASSPGQGYSNQPQHF TGTGCCAGCAGTCCGGGACAGGGCTATAGCAATCAGCCCCAGCATTTT TRBD1 TRBV12-3/TRBV12-4 NA TRBJ1-5
CASSDWVGQPSANVLTF TGTGCCAGCAGCGACTGGGTAGGGCAGCCCTCAGCCAACGTCCTGACTTTC NA TRBV7-8 few TRBJ2-6
CASSLYSSGANVLTF TGTGCCAGCAGCTTATATAGCTCTGGGGCCAACGTCCTGACTTTC NA TRBV11-2 few TRBJ2-6
CASSLNRTEAFF TGTGCCAGCAGCTTAAATAGAACTGAAGCTTTCTTT NA TRBV11-2 NA TRBJ1-1
CASSEGHETYEQYF TGTGCCAGCAGCGAGGGACATGAGACCTACGAGCAGTACTTC NA TRBV28 few TRBJ2-7
CASSLTSASGRAWNEQFF TGTGCCAGCAGTTTAACCTCAGCTAGCGGGAGGGCATGGAATGAGCAGTTCTTC TRBD2 TRBV12-3/TRBV12-4 NA TRBJ2-1
CAISPGLSTDTQYF TGTGCCATCAGCCCGGGATTAAGCACAGATACGCAGTATTTT NA TRBV7-9 NA TRBJ2-3